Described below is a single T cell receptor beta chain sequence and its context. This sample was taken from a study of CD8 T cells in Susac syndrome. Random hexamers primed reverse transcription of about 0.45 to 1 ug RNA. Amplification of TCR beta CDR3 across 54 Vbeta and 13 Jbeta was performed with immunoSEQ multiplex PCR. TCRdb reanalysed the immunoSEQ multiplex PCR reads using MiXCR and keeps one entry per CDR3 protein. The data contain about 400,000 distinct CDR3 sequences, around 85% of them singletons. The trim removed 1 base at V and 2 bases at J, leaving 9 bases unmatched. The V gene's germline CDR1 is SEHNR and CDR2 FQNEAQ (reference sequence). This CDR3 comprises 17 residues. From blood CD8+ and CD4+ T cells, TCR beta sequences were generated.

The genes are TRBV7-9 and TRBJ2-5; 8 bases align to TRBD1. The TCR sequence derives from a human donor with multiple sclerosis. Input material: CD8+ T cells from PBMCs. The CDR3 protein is CASSLGALTGEQETQYF. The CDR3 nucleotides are TGTGCCAGCAGCTTAGGTGCCTTGACAGGGGAACAAGAGACCCAGTACTTC.